These 28 T cell receptor beta chains share one sample of origin, sequenced in a study of blood T cell repertoires in COVID-19. Profiled with immunoSEQ multiplex PCR; TCRdb holds only in-frame clones, not every one. The sample holds approximately 61,000 clones; roughly 86% are singletons and the top ten take about 14%. Sequenced: peripheral blood. These receptor sequences come from a human donor in a cohort sampled during active COVID-19.

The rearrangement uses TRBV19 and TRBJ2-1; maybe TRBD1 (5 bases). Germline CDR1 reads LNHDA; CDR2 reads SQIVND (reference sequence). CDR3 length equals 15 residues. V shed 6 bases and J shed 10 bases, with 22 bases lying between them. The CDR3 loop reads CASSHFRSGPKEQFF. The CDR3 coding sequence is TGTGCCAGTAGCCACTTTCGTTCAGGGCCGAAGGAGCAGTTCTTC.

This clone showed up just once. The CDR3, as DNA: TGTGCCAGCAGTGAGGGGACAGGGAGGCGAGAGACCCAGTACTTC. Protein sequence: CASSEGTGRRETQYF. The chain links TRBV6-1 to TRBJ2-5, with 9 bases identical to TRBD1. The junction had 6 bases not matched to a gene; V was cut back by 3 bases and J by 4 bases. This CDR3 contains 15 residues. Germline CDR1 and CDR2: MNHNS and SASEGT.

The chain couples TRBV28 to TRBJ2-1; D not resolved. This CDR3 region has 12 residues. V dropped 5 bases and J dropped 5 bases, with 7 bases sitting between them. CDR1 and CDR2 (germline): MDHEN, SYDVKM. CDR3 region: CASSARDNEQFF. As DNA, the CDR3 is TGTGCCAGCAGTGCCCGGGACAATGAGCAGTTCTTC.

The chain carries TRBV7-2 and TRBJ2-1; 9 positions agree with TRBD1. The length of the CDR3 is 14 residues. With V trimmed by 4 bases and J by 9 bases, 7 bases remained unmatched. Looked up from germline, CDR1 is SGHTA and CDR2 is FQGNSA. CDR3 in amino acids: CASSSGQGFGEQFF. CDR3 bases: TGTGCCAGCAGCTCGGGACAGGGTTTTGGTGAGCAGTTCTTC.

This clone was detected only once. This chain joins TRBV5-1 and TRBJ2-7; 7 bases line up with TRBD1. Germline-derived CDR1 and CDR2 are SGHRS and YFSETQ. V shed 3 bases, J shed 0 bases, and the junction held 6 bases outside the gene matches. This CDR3 spans 15 amino acids. CDR3 bases: TGCGCCAGCAGCTATGGACAGGCCTACTCCTACGAGCAGTACTTC. It encodes CASSYGQAYSYEQYF.

The chain's CDR3 is CASSQGAVLMNTEAFF. The CDR3 DNA is TGTGCCAGCAGCCAGGGTGCGGTGCTTATGAACACTGAAGCTTTCTTT. The chain employs TRBV5-4 and TRBJ1-1, with D possibly TRBD1 on 5 matching bases. The CDR3 loop spans 16 amino acids. Trimming pared 4 bases from V and 0 bases from J, leaving 16 bases between. Germline V lookup: CDR1 SGHNT, CDR2 YYREEE (reference sequence).

This chain links TRBV3-1 (or the pseudogene TRBV3-2) with TRBJ2-7, with D possibly TRBD2 on 6 matching bases. The V and J ends lost 1 base and 1 base respectively, with 11 bases between them. This CDR3 has 15 residues. Germline CDR1 reads LGHDT; CDR2 reads YNNKEL (reference sequence). The DNA of the CDR3 is TGTGCCAGCAGCCAAGGCGGGGTAGGGTCCTACGAGCAGTACTTC. Its protein product is CASSQGGVGSYEQYF.

The rearrangement links TRBV27 to TRBJ2-1, with 11 bases that match TRBD2. Germline CDR1 and CDR2: MNHEY and SMNVEV (reference sequence). The CDR3 spans 15 residues. Trimming removed 2 bases from V and 5 bases from J; junction bases left unmatched: 2. This CDR3 reads CASSLKGLADNEQFF. As DNA, the CDR3 is TGTGCCAGCAGTTTAAAGGGACTAGCGGACAATGAGCAGTTCTTC.

This clone came up a few times. The chain joins TRBV11-2 to TRBJ2-7, with 8 positions matching TRBD2. The CDR3 runs 15 residues. The V and J ends lost 5 bases and 5 bases, in that order; junction bases with no gene match: 11. CDR1 SGHAT and CDR2 FQNNGV come from the germline V gene. The CDR3 here is CASSKRLAIIDEQYF. The CDR3 nucleotides are TGTGCCAGCAGCAAACGACTAGCGATTATCGACGAGCAGTACTTC.

The V call is TRBV24-1, the J call TRBJ2-3; TRBD1 aligns across 10 bases. The germline CDR1 and CDR2 sequences are KGHDR and SFDVKD. V lost 5 bases and J lost 4; bases outside the gene matches: 2. CDR3 length: 14 residues. CDR3 region: CATSGTGGPDTQYF. CDR3 bases: TGTGCCACCAGTGGGACAGGGGGTCCAGATACGCAGTATTTT.

This chain connects TRBV5-1 to TRBJ2-7; the D gene is possibly TRBD1 (5 bases). This CDR3 has 14 amino acids. Germline CDR1 SGHRS, CDR2 YFSETQ. The V and J ends lost 2 bases and 1 base respectively, with 10 bases between them. Written as DNA, the CDR3 is TGCGCCAGCAGCTTTGACAGAACGTCCTACGAGCAGTACTTC. Amino acids: CASSFDRTSYEQYF.

The chain joins TRBV10-3 to TRBJ1-2; 8 nucleotides align to TRBD1. The germline gives CDR1 ENHRY, CDR2 SYGVKD. This CDR3 region has 11 residues. V gave up 8 bases and J gave up 5 bases; unmatched junction bases: 1. The CDR3 sequence: CAIGQGYGYTF. CDR3 bases: TGTGCCATCGGACAGGGTTATGGCTACACCTTC.

The chain couples TRBV6-4 to TRBJ2-2; D is ambiguous. V was pared by 5 bases and J by 0 bases, with 7 bases between. CDR1 and CDR2 from the germline V gene are MRHNA and SNTAGT. The CDR3 extends over 14 amino acids. The CDR3 sequence is CASSREANTGELFF. The CDR3 nucleotides are TGTGCCAGCAGTCGCGAAGCGAACACCGGGGAGCTGTTTTTT.

The chain employs TRBV9 and TRBJ2-3; D remains unclear. The germline gives CDR1 SGDLS, CDR2 YYNGEE. V gave up 2 bases and J gave up 8 bases, with 15 bases separating them. This CDR3 comprises 14 residues. This CDR3 reads CASSVVLTEGTQYF. CDR3 in DNA: TGTGCCAGCAGCGTTGTGCTAACAGAAGGTACGCAGTATTTT.

The chain uses TRBV5-1 and TRBJ1-3; D ambiguous. The CDR3 totals 17 residues. The ends were cut back, 0 bases at V and 0 bases at J, with 13 bases in the middle. Germline lookup yields CDR1 SGHRS and CDR2 YFSETQ. The CDR3 DNA sequence: TGCGCCAGCAGCTTGGTAGGACTTATGAACTCTGGAAACACCATATATTTT. Its protein product is CASSLVGLMNSGNTIYF.

A few counts support this clone. The chain employs TRBV2 and TRBJ1-6, with TRBD1 matching 9 bases. V trimming: 0 bases; J trimming: 13 bases; junction bases outside the gene matches: 4. The CDR3 is made up of 14 amino acids. Looked up from germline, CDR1 is SNHLY and CDR2 is FYNNEI. DNA of the CDR3: TGTGCCAGCAGTGAAGCTCCAACAGGGGGCCCCCTCCACTTT. Amino acid sequence: CASSEAPTGGPLHF.

The gene calls are TRBV5-1 and TRBJ2-7; 8 bases align to TRBD2. The V gene's germline CDR1 is SGHRS and CDR2 YFSETQ. Germline trimming cut 5 bases from V and 4 bases from J; bases unmatched to any gene: 8. The CDR3 is 14 amino acids. In DNA form, the CDR3 reads TGCGCCAGCAGTAGCAGCGGGAGTGGTTACGAGCAGTACTTC. This translates into CASSSSGSGYEQYF. Based on the CDR3 plus reference TRBV5-1 and TRBJ2-7, the full variable domain is KAGVTQTPRYLIKTRGQQVTLSCSPISGHRSVSWYQQTPGQGLQFLFEYFSETQRNKGNFPGRFSGRQFSNSRSEMNVSTLELGDSALYLCASSSSGSGYEQYFGPGTRLTVT.

The CDR3 region is CASSFGGGEAFF. The CDR3 nucleotides read TGTGCCAGCTCATTCGGGGGGGGTGAAGCTTTCTTT. V is TRBV18 and J is TRBJ1-1; a possible D gene is TRBD1 (5 bases). V was clipped by 5 bases and J by 7 bases, with 11 bases between them. Germline V gene data show CDR1 as KGHSH and CDR2 as LQKENI. The CDR3 consists of 12 residues.

This clone has a handful of counts. The chain is built from TRBV5-1 and TRBJ1-3, with unresolved D. This CDR3 has 15 amino acids. The V end lost 3 bases, the J end lost 1 base, and 11 bases lay between the germline ends. From germline, CDR1 is SGHRS and CDR2 YFSETQ. The CDR3 is CASSSRVGSGNTIYF. The DNA of the CDR3 is TGCGCCAGCAGCTCCCGGGTGGGTTCTGGAAACACCATATATTTT.

This clone was detected only once. J is TRBJ1-6 and V is TRBV28; D is unresolved. CDR1 is MDHEN, CDR2 SYDVKM, per germline. The CDR3 has 16 amino acids. Deletions cut 3 bases from V and 9 bases from J, with 18 bases between. The CDR3 DNA reads as TGTGCCAGCAGTTTGTTCGACGGGGTTACGGGTTCACCCCTCCACTTT. Translating gives CASSLFDGVTGSPLHF.

The V call is TRBV7-3, the J call TRBJ2-3, with D possibly TRBD2 on 5 matching bases. Between the trimmed V and J ends, which lost 4 bases and 1 base, there was a span of 12 bases. Looked up from germline, CDR1 is SGHTA and CDR2 is FQGTGA. This CDR3 comprises 15 residues. The CDR3 DNA follows: TGTGCCAGCAGCTACGGGGATGTGGGCACAGATACGCAGTATTTT. This encodes CASSYGDVGTDTQYF.

J is TRBJ2-1 and V is TRBV28; 9 positions match TRBD1. The CDR3 has 12 amino acids. Germline V gives CDR1 MDHEN, CDR2 SYDVKM. Trimming cost V 10 bases and J 15 bases; bases outside gene matches: 13. The CDR3 here is CATRTGDYQLFF. The CDR3 region has the DNA TGTGCCACCCGGACAGGGGACTACCAATTGTTCTTC.

This clone has only one observation. The chain joins TRBV6-2 or TRBV6-3 to TRBJ2-7; 11 bases are shared with TRBD2. The germline gives CDR1 MNHEY, CDR2 SVGEGT. This CDR3 is 18 amino acids long. V gave up 2 bases and J gave up 2 bases; unmatched junction bases: 11. The CDR3 DNA follows: TGTGCCAGCAGTTACGCTGGTAGCGGGAGGGCCGGAACCTACGAGCAGTACTTC. Translation: CASSYAGSGRAGTYEQYF.

This clone was found a few times. The chain employs TRBV7-2 and TRBJ2-7, with 13 bases that match TRBD2. V lost 5 bases, J lost 9 bases, and 10 bases stayed unmatched. Per germline, CDR1 SGHTA and CDR2 FQGNSA. CDR3 length equals 15 residues. CDR3 sequence: CASSPRTSGGLRQYF. CDR3 nucleotides: TGTGCCAGCAGCCCCCGGACTAGCGGGGGTCTTAGGCAGTACTTC.

Many counts were recorded for this clone. CDR3 DNA sequence: TGTGCCAGTAGTAACCAGGGGTGGTACGAGCAGTACTTC. This translates into CASSNQGWYEQYF. The rearrangement links TRBV19 to TRBJ2-7; TRBD1 might be the D (6 bases). The germline V gene has CDR1 LNHDA and CDR2 SQIVND (reference sequence). The germline V and J ends were trimmed by 4 bases and 4 bases, with 11 bases remaining between them. The CDR3 is 13 amino acids.

This clone has only a few counts. The chain joins TRBV11-2 to TRBJ1-6; a possible D gene is TRBD1 (5 bases). With 1 base removed from V and 11 bases from J, the gap between germline ends came to 12 bases. Germline V gene data show CDR1 as SGHAT and CDR2 as FQNNGV. This CDR3 contains 14 residues. CDR3 coding DNA: TGTGCCAGCAGCTTAGGACAGAGCAAAACACCCCTCCACTTT. Encoded protein: CASSLGQSKTPLHF.

The table lists this clone with a few counts. V is TRBV2 and J is TRBJ1-1; 8 bases match TRBD1. V was pared by 1 base and J by 4 bases, with 2 bases of the junction left unmatched. The CDR3 is 14 residues long. Germline CDR1 is SNHLY and CDR2 is FYNNEI. CDR3: CASSEETGVTEAFF. The CDR3 coding sequence is TGTGCCAGCAGTGAAGAGACAGGGGTCACTGAAGCTTTCTTT.

The chain joins TRBV6-5 to TRBJ2-1; 13 bases line up with TRBD2. The germline V gene has CDR1 MNHEY and CDR2 SVGAGI. J was trimmed by 10 bases and V by 2 bases; bases with no gene match: 8. CDR3 length: 16 amino acids. The DNA of the CDR3 is TGTGCCAGCAGTTACGGAAGGACTAGCGGGAGATTCGAGCAGTTCTTC. Protein sequence: CASSYGRTSGRFEQFF.